The 27 T cell receptor beta chains given below trace back to one sample, sequenced in a study of T cell repertoires in cytomegalovirus infection. One entry per CDR3 protein results from TCRdb running MiXCR on the reads. Of about 240,000 distinct CDR3 sequences listed, 5% to 8.5% are singletons. The specimen sequenced was PBMCs. The source of these receptors is a human donor in good health (CMV status not recorded). Some clones in this sample may be carry-over from other donors' samples.

This clonotype was detected ten times or more. Written as DNA, the CDR3 is TGTGCCAGCAGTTCCGCTCTCGAGAGGGCAGGGGGTGGCTACACCTTC. This gives the protein CASSSALERAGGGYTF. The genes are TRBV28 and TRBJ1-2; 7 nucleotides agree with TRBD1. CDR3 length equals 16 residues. The germline gives CDR1 MDHEN, CDR2 SYDVKM. With V trimmed by 4 bases and J by 7 bases, 15 bases remained unmatched.

This clonotype has at least ten counts. The gene calls are TRBV7-2 and TRBJ1-5, with 11 bases matching TRBD1. In germline, CDR1 is SGHTA, CDR2 FQGNSA. Trimming cost V 5 bases and J 4 bases; bases outside gene matches: 1. The CDR3 is 14 residues long. The DNA of the CDR3 is TGTGCCAGCAGCGGACAGGGGGCAAATCAGCCCCAGCATTTT. It codes for CASSGQGANQPQHF.

This clonotype was counted at least ten times. The V call is TRBV5-6, the J call TRBJ2-1, with D unclear. The germline V gene has CDR1 SGHDT and CDR2 YYEEEE. Trimming removed 4 bases from V and 3 bases from J, with 11 bases in between. CDR3 length: 14 amino acids. CDR3 region: CASSQNPSYNEQFF. The DNA of the CDR3 is TGTGCCAGCAGCCAGAACCCAAGCTACAATGAGCAGTTCTTC.

Regarding this clonotype: A much larger clone is a single base away; this may be a read error. Given the absence of the conserved phenylalanine or tryptophan at the CDR3 end, a read error is likely. The V gene is TRBV29-1, the J gene TRBJ1-6; 9 bases map to TRBD1. V shed 7 bases, J shed 7 bases, and the junction held 2 bases outside the gene matches. The germline gives CDR1 SQVTM, CDR2 ANQGSEA. The CDR3 is made up of 12 amino acids. The CDR3 region is CSAGTGNSPLHS. In DNA, the CDR3 is TGCAGCGCAGGGACAGGGAATTCACCCCTCCACTCT.

This clonotype appeared many times. This rearrangement joins TRBV29-1 to TRBJ1-1; no firm D call. The CDR3 loop spans 15 amino acids. CDR1 is SQVTM, CDR2 ANQGSEA, per germline. V was cut by 2 bases and J by 0 bases, with 13 bases left in between. The CDR3 loop reads CSVELRVGMNTEAFF. The CDR3 nucleotides are TGCAGCGTTGAACTGAGGGTTGGAATGAACACTGAAGCTTTCTTT.

The table lists this clonotype with many counts. The J gene is TRBJ1-1, the V gene TRBV15; D gene ambiguous. This CDR3 is built from 14 residues. V was pared by 1 base and J by 0 bases, with 6 bases between. Germline loops: CDR1 LNHNV, CDR2 YYDKDF (reference sequence). CDR3 DNA sequence: TGTGCCACCAGCAGAGTATCTCTGAACACTGAAGCTTTCTTT. Protein product: CATSRVSLNTEAFF.

Many counts were recorded for this clonotype. V is TRBV4-1 and J is TRBJ2-2; D not certain. Trimming took off 0 bases at V and 0 bases at J, with 8 bases between the two ends. Germline assignment: CDR1 MGHRA and CDR2 YSYEKL. CDR3 length: 16 residues. The CDR3 DNA is TGCGCCAGCAGCCAAGAGGTAGTAGCGAACACCGGGGAGCTGTTTTTT. This sequence encodes CASSQEVVANTGELFF.

This clonotype was counted ten times or more. The chain is built from TRBV27 and TRBJ2-5, with TRBD1 matching 7 bases. V shed 3 bases and J 0 bases; nucleotides not matched to a gene: 1. CDR3 size: 14 residues. The germline gives CDR1 MNHEY, CDR2 SMNVEV (reference sequence). In nucleotides, the CDR3 is TGTGCCAGCAGTTTCACAGGGGACCAAGAGACCCAGTACTTC. Encoded protein: CASSFTGDQETQYF.

Only a few counts were recorded for this clonotype. The chain is built from TRBV29-1 and TRBJ2-3; 7 nucleotides agree with TRBD2. The CDR3 is 12 amino acids. The ends lost 5 bases at V and 3 bases at J; junction bases unmatched: 2. Germline CDR1 and CDR2: SQVTM and ANQGSEA. The CDR3 DNA reads as TGCAGCGTTACCGGGGGGACAGATACGCAGTATTTT. Its translation: CSVTGGTDTQYF.

Details on this clonotype: Being one base from a much bigger clone, this may be a read error. The chain joins TRBV28 to TRBJ1-5; D gene ambiguous. Germline values: CDR1 MDHEN, CDR2 SYDVKM. The CDR3 contains 13 residues. V lost 10 bases and J lost 6, with 16 bases in between. CDR3 amino acids: CATFPGDAQPQHF. CDR3 in DNA: TGTGCCACCTTCCCCGGGGATGCTCAGCCCCAGCATTTT.

This clonotype was seen repeatedly, ten times or more. V is TRBV4-3 and J is TRBJ2-3; no definite D call. The length of the CDR3 is 13 residues. Trimming took off 1 base at V and 8 bases at J, with 10 bases between the two ends. The germline V gene has CDR1 LGHNA and CDR2 YSLEER. The CDR3 loop reads CASSQVRAGTQYF. CDR3 DNA: TGCGCCAGCAGCCAAGTTCGGGCTGGTACGCAGTATTTT.

At least ten counts were recorded for this clonotype. The genes are TRBV3-1 and TRBJ1-3, with 7 bases that match TRBD1. CDR3 length: 12 amino acids. The V gene end was trimmed by 6 bases and the J gene end by 4 bases; junction bases not matched to a gene: 0. The germline V gene has CDR1 LGHDT and CDR2 YNNKEL (reference sequence). The CDR3 sequence is CASRQGGNTIYF. The CDR3 region has the DNA TGTGCCAGCAGACAGGGGGGAAACACCATATATTTT.

The sample holds many counts of this clonotype. This rearrangement joins TRBV7-2 to TRBJ1-5; TRBD1 matches 7 bases. CDR1 SGHTA and CDR2 FQGNSA come from the germline V gene. This CDR3 is built from 15 residues. V trimming: 5 bases; J trimming: 3 bases; junction bases outside the gene matches: 7. CDR3 nucleotides: TGTGCCAGCAGCCCAACGACAGGGACCAATCAGCCCCAGCATTTT. Protein: CASSPTTGTNQPQHF.

The chain couples TRBV5-8 to TRBJ2-2, with a tentative D call TRBD2 (6 bases). The CDR3 runs 15 residues. The germline V gene has CDR1 SGHTS and CDR2 YDEGEE. Trimming shortened V by 8 bases and J by 3 bases, and 17 bases separated the two germline ends. The CDR3 protein is CASLEGTYDTGELFF. CDR3 DNA sequence: TGTGCCAGTCTCGAGGGGACTTACGACACCGGGGAGCTGTTTTTT.

The chain has TRBV20-1 and TRBJ1-2, with 7 bases aligning to TRBD1. CDR1 and CDR2 (germline): DFQATT, SNEGSKA (reference sequence). The CDR3 runs 13 residues. Losses at the gene ends were 1 base for V and 4 bases for J; bases not matched to a gene: 3. CDR3 residues: CSARAGTVYGYTF. The CDR3 bases are TGCAGTGCTAGAGCAGGGACAGTCTATGGCTACACCTTC.

There are many counts of this clonotype. The chain uses TRBV6-2 or TRBV6-3 and TRBJ2-7; D possibly corresponds to TRBD1 (6 bases). V dropped 4 bases and J dropped 3 bases, with 19 bases sitting between them. Germline V gene lookup returns CDR1 MNHEY and CDR2 SVGEGT. CDR3 length: 16 amino acids. CDR3 nucleotides: TGTGCCAGCAGTTCCCCGAGGACAGCAAGACTCTACGAGCAGTACTTC. It translates to CASSSPRTARLYEQYF.

For this clonotype: One base away lies a much larger clone, so this may be a sequencing read error. The rearrangement links TRBV28 to TRBJ1-4; D gene unclear. The CDR3 loop spans 13 amino acids. Deletions cut 4 bases from V and 6 bases from J, with 9 bases between. Germline V lookup: CDR1 MDHEN, CDR2 SYDVKM. This CDR3 is CASSSLRDEKLFF. The DNA for the CDR3 is TGTGCCAGCAGTTCCCTGAGGGATGAAAAACTGTTTTTT.

This clonotype appeared many times. The chain joins TRBV28 to TRBJ2-3, with 8 bases matching TRBD2. The CDR3 contains 14 residues. The germline CDR1 and CDR2 sequences are MDHEN and SYDVKM. Trimming cost V 7 bases and J 5 bases; bases outside gene matches: 8. The DNA of the CDR3 is TGTGCCAGCACCTCCGGGGGGGCCGTAGATACGCAGTATTTT. Translation: CASTSGGAVDTQYF.

This clonotype was seen at least ten times. The chain employs TRBV5-6 and TRBJ2-5; D not certain. CDR3 length: 11 amino acids. Germline values: CDR1 SGHDT, CDR2 YYEEEE. V shed 5 bases and J shed 5 bases, with 7 bases lying between them. The CDR3 region is CASSTRETQYF. As DNA, the CDR3 is TGTGCCAGCAGTACGAGGGAGACCCAGTACTTC.

The V and J genes are TRBV5-1 and TRBJ2-7; the match to TRBD2 covers 8 bases. Germline CDR1 SGHRS, CDR2 YFSETQ. The length of the CDR3 is 16 residues. V lost 4 bases and J lost 3; bases outside the gene matches: 12. CDR3 loop: CASSPTTLAEFYEQYF. The CDR3 nucleotides are TGCGCCAGCAGCCCTACCACACTAGCGGAGTTCTACGAGCAGTACTTC.

The sample holds many counts of this clonotype. V usage is TRBV12-3 or TRBV12-4 and J usage is TRBJ2-7; D is ambiguous. There are 13 residues in the CDR3. V was pared by 3 bases and J by 5 bases, with 11 bases between. The CDR3 DNA reads as TGTGCCAGCAGTTTCAAATACCCGGACGAGCAGTACTTC. Amino acid sequence: CASSFKYPDEQYF.

This clonotype occurred many times. The chain uses TRBV7-2 and TRBJ1-2; tentatively, D is TRBD1 (5 bases). This CDR3 has 13 amino acids. With 5 bases removed from V and 2 bases from J, the gap between germline ends came to 9 bases. The germline V gene has CDR1 SGHTA and CDR2 FQGNSA. CDR3 nucleotides: TGTGCCAGCAGCCGTGACAGAAACTATGGCTACACCTTC. It is translated as CASSRDRNYGYTF.

The gene calls are TRBV11-3 and TRBJ2-1, with a possible D match to TRBD2 (7 bases). The V gene's germline CDR1 is SGHNT and CDR2 YENEEA. The germline V and J ends were trimmed by 3 bases and 4 bases, with 16 bases remaining between them. This CDR3 spans 16 amino acids. CDR3 sequence reads: CASSLKSGGLYNEQFF. The DNA for the CDR3 is TGTGCCAGCAGCTTGAAATCGGGGGGCCTTTACAATGAGCAGTTCTTC.

This clonotype was counted many times. The chain combines TRBV18 with TRBJ2-7, with 10 bases identical to TRBD2. The CDR3 has 15 residues. The V gene end was trimmed by 5 bases and the J gene end by 4 bases; junction bases not matched to a gene: 8. CDR1 and CDR2 (germline): KGHSH, LQKENI. The CDR3 DNA reads TGTGCCAGCTCAAGAACGGCTAGCGGGGGTTACGAGCAGTACTTC. Amino acids: CASSRTASGGYEQYF.

This clonotype was recorded at least ten times. The chain uses TRBV7-2 and TRBJ1-2; D may be TRBD1 (5 bases). The length of the CDR3 is 16 residues. Trimming removed 1 base from V and 4 bases from J, with 16 bases in between. Germline V gene sequence: CDR1 SGHTA, CDR2 FQGNSA. CDR3 region: CASSLGGTSLTYGYTF. The CDR3 region has the DNA TGTGCCAGCAGCTTAGGGGGGACCTCCTTGACCTATGGCTACACCTTC.

A note on this clonotype: A much larger clone lies a single base off, so this may be a read error. The chain links TRBV27 to TRBJ1-2; TRBD1 matches 7 bases. The CDR3 spans 14 residues. From germline, CDR1 is MNHEY and CDR2 SMNVEV (reference sequence). The CDR3 DNA follows: TGTGCCAGCACCGCCCGAGGGGGCGTGGGTGGCCACACCTTC. It yields the protein CASTARGGVGGHTF.

This clonotype has at least ten counts. V usage is TRBV10-3 and J usage is TRBJ1-2, with no clear D. The germline V and J ends were trimmed by 3 bases and 5 bases, with 10 bases remaining between them. This CDR3 has 13 residues. Germline CDR1 ENHRY, CDR2 SYGVKD. CDR3 DNA sequence: TGTGCCATCAGTGACAGAAAAGAATATGGCTACACCTTC. It translates to CAISDRKEYGYTF.